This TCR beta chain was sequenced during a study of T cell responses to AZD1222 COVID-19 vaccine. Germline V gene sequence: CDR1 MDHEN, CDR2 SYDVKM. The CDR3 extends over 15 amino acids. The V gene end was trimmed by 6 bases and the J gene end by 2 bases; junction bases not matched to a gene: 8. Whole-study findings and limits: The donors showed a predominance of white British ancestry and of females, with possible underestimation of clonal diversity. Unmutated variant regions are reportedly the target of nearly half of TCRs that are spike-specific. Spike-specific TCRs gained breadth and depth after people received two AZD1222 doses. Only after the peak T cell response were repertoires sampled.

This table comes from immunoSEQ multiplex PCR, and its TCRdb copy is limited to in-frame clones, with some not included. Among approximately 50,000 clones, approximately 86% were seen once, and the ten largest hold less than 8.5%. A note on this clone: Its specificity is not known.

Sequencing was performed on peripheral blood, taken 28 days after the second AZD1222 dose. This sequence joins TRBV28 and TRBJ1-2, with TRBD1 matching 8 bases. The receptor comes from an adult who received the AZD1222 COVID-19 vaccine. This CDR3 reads CASRGKDRANYGYTF. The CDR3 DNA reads TGTGCCAGCAGGGGGAAGGACAGGGCGAACTATGGCTACACCTTC.